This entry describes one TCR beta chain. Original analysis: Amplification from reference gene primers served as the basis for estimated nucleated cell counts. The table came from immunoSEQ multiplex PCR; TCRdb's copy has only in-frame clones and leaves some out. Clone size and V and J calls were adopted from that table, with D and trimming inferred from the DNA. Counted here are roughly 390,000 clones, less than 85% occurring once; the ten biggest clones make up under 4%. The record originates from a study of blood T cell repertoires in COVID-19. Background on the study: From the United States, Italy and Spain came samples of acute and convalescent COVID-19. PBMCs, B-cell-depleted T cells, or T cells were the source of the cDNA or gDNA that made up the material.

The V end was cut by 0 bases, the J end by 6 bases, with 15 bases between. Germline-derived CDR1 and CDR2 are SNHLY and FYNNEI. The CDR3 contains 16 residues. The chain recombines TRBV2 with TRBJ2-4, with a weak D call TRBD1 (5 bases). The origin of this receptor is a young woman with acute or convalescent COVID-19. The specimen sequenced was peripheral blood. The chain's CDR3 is CASSEALWGTANIQYF. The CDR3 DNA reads TGTGCCAGCAGTGAAGCGCTTTGGGGCACCGCAAACATTCAGTACTTC.